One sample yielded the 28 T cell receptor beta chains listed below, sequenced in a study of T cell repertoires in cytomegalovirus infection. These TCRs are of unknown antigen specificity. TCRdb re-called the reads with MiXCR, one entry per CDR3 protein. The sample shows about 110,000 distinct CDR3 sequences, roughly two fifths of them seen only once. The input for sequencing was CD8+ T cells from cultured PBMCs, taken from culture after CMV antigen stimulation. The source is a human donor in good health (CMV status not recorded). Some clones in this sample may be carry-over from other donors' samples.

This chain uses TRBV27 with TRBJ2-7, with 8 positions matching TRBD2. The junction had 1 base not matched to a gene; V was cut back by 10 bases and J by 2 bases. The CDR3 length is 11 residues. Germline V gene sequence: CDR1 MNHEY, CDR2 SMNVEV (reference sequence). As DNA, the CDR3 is TGTGCCACGGGGGGGGCCTACGAGCAGTACTTC. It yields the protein CATGGAYEQYF.

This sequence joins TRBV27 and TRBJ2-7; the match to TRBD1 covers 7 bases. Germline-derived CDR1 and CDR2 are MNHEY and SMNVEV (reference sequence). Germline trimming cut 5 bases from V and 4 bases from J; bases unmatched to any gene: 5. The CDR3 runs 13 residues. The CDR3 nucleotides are TGTGCCAGCAGTGTAGACAGGGAGTACGAGCAGTACTTC. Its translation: CASSVDREYEQYF.

The CDR3, as DNA: TGCGCCAGCAGCTTCCGGACAGGGGGCTTCGGTAACACTGAAGCTTTCTTT. Amino acid sequence: CASSFRTGGFGNTEAFF. The rearrangement links TRBV5-1 to TRBJ1-1; TRBD1 agrees at 11 bases. J was trimmed by 2 bases and V by 2 bases; bases with no gene match: 8. CDR1 is SGHRS and CDR2 is YFSETQ in the germline V gene. This CDR3 has 17 amino acids. Combining the CDR3 with reference TRBV5-1 and TRBJ1-1 gives the whole variable domain KAGVTQTPRYLIKTRGQQVTLSCSPISGHRSVSWYQQTPGQGLQFLFEYFSETQRNKGNFPGRFSGRQFSNSRSEMNVSTLELGDSALYLCASSFRTGGFGNTEAFFGQGTRLTVV.

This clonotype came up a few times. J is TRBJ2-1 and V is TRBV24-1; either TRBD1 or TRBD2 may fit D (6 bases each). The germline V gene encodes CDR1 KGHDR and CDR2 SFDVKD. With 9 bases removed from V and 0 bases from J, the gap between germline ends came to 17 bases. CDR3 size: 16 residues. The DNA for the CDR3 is TGTGCCACCGGAGGGCAGGGGAGTAGCTCCTACAATGAGCAGTTCTTC. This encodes CATGGQGSSSYNEQFF.

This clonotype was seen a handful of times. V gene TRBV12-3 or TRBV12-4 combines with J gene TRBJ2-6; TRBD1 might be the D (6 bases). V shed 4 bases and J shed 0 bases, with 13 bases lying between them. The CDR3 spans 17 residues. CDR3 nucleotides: TGTGCCAGCAGTTCCGGGACACTCAGCTCTGGGGCCAACGTCCTGACTTTC. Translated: CASSSGTLSSGANVLTF.

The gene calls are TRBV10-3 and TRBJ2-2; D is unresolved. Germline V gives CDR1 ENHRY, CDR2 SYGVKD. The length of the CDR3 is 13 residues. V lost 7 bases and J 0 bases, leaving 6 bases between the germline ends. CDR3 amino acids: CAITRSNTGELFF. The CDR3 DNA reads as TGTGCCATCACTAGGTCGAACACCGGGGAGCTGTTTTTT.

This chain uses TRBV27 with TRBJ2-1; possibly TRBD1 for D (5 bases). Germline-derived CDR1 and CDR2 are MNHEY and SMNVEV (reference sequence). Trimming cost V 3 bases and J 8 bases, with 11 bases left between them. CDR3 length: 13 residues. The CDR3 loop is CASSLTERHEQFF. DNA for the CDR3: TGTGCCAGCAGTTTGACAGAGCGACATGAGCAGTTCTTC.

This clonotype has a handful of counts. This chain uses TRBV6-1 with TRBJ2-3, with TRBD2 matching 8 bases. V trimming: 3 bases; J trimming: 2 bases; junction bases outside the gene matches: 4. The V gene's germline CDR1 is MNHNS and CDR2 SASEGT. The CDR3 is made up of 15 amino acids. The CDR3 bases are TGTGCCAGCAGTGAGCTAGCGGGCTCCACAGATACGCAGTATTTT. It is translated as CASSELAGSTDTQYF.

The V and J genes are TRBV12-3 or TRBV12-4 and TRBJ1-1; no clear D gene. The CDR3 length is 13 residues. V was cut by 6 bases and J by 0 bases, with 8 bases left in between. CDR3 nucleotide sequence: TGTGCCAGCAGCAGAATCATGAACACTGAAGCTTTCTTT. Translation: CASSRIMNTEAFF.

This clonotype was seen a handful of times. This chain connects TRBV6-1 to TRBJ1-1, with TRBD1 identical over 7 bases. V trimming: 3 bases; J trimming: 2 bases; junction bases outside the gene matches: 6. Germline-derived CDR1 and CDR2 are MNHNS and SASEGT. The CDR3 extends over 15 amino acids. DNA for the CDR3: TGTGCCAGCAGTGAGAATAGGGGGCTAAACACTGAAGCTTTCTTT. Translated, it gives CASSENRGLNTEAFF.

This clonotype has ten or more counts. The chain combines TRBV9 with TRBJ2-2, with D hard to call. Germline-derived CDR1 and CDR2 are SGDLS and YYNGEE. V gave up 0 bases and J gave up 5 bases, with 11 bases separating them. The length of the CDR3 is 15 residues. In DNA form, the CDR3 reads TGTGCCAGCAGCGTAGGAGTCGACGTAACCGGGGAGCTGTTTTTT. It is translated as CASSVGVDVTGELFF.

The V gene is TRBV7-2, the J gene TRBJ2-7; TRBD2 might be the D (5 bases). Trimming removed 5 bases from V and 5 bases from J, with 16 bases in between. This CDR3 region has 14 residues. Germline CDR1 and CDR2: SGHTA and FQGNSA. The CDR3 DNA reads TGTGCCAGCAGCCCCGGACTTCACCCGGACGAGCAGTACTTC. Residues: CASSPGLHPDEQYF.

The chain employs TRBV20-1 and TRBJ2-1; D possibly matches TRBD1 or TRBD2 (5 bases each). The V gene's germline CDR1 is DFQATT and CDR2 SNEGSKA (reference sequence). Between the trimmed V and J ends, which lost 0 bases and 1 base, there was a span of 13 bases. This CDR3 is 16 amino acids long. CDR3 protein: CSARDLGTESYNEQFF. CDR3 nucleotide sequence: TGCAGTGCTAGAGATCTGGGGACCGAGTCCTACAATGAGCAGTTCTTC.

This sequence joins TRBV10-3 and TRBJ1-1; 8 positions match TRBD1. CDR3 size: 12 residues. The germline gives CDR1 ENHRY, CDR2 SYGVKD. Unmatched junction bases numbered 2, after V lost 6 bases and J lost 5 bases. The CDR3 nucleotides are TGTGCCATCAGCAGGGGGCGGACTGAAGCTTTCTTT. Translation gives CAISRGRTEAFF.

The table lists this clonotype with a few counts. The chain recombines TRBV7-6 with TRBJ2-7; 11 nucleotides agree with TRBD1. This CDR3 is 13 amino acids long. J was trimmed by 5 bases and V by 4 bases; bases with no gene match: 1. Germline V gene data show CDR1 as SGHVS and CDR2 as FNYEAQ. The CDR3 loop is CASSWTGGDEQYF. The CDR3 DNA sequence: TGTGCCAGCAGCTGGACAGGGGGCGACGAGCAGTACTTC.

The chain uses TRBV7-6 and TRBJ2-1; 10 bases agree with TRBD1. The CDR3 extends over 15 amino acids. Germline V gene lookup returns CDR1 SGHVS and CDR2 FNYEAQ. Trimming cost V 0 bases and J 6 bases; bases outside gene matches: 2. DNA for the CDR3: TGTGCCAGCAGCTTAGCCGGGACAGGGGTCAATGAGCAGTTCTTC. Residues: CASSLAGTGVNEQFF.

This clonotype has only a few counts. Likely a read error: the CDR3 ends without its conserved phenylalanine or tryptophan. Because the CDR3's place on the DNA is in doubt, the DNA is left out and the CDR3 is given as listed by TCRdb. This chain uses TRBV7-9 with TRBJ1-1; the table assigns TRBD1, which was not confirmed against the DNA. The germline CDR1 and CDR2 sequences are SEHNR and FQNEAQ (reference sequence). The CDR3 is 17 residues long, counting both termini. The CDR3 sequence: CASSVHDRGLGTEAFFI.

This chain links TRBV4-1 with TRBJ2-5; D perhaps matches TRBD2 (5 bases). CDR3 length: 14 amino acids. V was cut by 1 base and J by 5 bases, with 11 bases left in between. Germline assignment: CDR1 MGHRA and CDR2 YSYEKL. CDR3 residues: CASSQGDYGETQYF. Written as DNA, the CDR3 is TGCGCCAGCAGCCAAGGAGACTATGGGGAGACCCAGTACTTC.

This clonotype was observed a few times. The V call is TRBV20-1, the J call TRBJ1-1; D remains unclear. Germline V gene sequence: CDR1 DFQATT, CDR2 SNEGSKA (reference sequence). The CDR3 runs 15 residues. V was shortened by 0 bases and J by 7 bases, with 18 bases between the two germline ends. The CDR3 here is CSARESSFGDDEAFF. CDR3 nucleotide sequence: TGCAGTGCTAGAGAGTCTTCGTTCGGAGATGATGAAGCTTTCTTT.

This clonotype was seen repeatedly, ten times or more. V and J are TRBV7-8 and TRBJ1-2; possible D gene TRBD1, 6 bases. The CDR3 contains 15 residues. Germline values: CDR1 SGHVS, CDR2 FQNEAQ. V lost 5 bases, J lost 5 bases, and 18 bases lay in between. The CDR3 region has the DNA TGTGCCAGCAGCCTAAAGACAGGCGGGGAGTATGGCTACACCTTC. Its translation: CASSLKTGGEYGYTF. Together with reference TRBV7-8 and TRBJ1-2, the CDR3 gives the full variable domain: GAGVSQSPRYKVAKRGQDVALRCDPISGHVSLFWYQQALGQGPEFLTYFQNEAQLDKSGLPSDRFFAERPEGSVSTLKIQRTQQEDSAVYLCASSLKTGGEYGYTFGSGTRLTVV.

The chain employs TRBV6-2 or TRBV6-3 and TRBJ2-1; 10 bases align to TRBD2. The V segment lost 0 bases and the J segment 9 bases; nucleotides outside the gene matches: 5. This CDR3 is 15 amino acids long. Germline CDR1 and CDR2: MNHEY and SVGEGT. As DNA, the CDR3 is TGTGCCAGCAGTTACTCGCCAGCGGGGGGGCGTGAGCAGTTCTTC. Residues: CASSYSPAGGREQFF.

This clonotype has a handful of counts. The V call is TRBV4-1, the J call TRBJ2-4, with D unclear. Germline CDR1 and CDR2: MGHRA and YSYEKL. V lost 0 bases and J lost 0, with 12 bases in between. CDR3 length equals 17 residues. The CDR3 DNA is TGCGCCAGCAGCCAAGATAGTGACTCGCTAGCCAAAAACATTCAGTACTTC. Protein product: CASSQDSDSLAKNIQYF.

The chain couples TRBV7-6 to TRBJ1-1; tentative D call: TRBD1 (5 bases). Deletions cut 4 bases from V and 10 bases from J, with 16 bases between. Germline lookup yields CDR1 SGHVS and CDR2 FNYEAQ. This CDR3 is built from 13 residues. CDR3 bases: TGTGCCAGCAGCTGGAGTAGGGGTGATGTAGCTTTCTTT. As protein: CASSWSRGDVAFF. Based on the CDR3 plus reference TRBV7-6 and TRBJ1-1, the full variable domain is GAGVSQSPRYKVTKRGQDVALRCDPISGHVSLYWYRQALGQGPEFLTYFNYEAQQDKSGLPNDRFSAERPEGSISTLTIQRTEQRDSAMYRCASSWSRGDVAFFGQGTRLTVV.

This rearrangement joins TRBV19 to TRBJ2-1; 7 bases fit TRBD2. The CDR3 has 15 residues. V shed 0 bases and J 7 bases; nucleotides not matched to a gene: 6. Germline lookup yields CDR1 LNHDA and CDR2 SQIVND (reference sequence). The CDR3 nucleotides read TGTGCCAGTAGTATAGATGGGGGAGGGACTAATGAGCAGTTCTTC. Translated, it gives CASSIDGGGTNEQFF. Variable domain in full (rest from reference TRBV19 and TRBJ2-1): DGGITQSPKYLFRKEGQNVTLSCEQNLNHDAMYWYRQDPGQGLRLIYYSQIVNDFQKGDIAEGYSVSREKKESFPLTVTSAQKNPTAFYLCASSIDGGGTNEQFFGPGTRLTVL.

The CDR3 here is CAWTSGQHTEAFF. For the CDR3, the DNA is TGTGCCTGGACCTCGGGACAGCACACTGAAGCTTTCTTT. The chain employs TRBV30 and TRBJ1-1, with TRBD1 identical over 7 bases. CDR3 length equals 13 residues. With V trimmed by 4 bases and J by 3 bases, 5 bases remained unmatched. Germline V CDR1 and CDR2: GTSNPN, SVGIG (reference sequence). The full variable domain, rest sourced from reference TRBV30 and TRBJ1-1, is SQTIHQWPATLVQPVGSPLSLECTVEGTSNPNLYWYRQAAGRGLQLLFYSVGIGQISSEVPQNLSASRPQDRQFILSSKKLLLSDSGFYLCAWTSGQHTEAFFGQGTRLTVV.

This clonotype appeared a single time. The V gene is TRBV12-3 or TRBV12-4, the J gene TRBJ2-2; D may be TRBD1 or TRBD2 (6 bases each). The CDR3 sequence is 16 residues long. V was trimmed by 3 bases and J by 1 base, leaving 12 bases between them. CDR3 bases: TGTGCCAGCAGTTTCGGGGGCCTAATGAACACCGGGGAGCTGTTTTTT. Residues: CASSFGGLMNTGELFF.

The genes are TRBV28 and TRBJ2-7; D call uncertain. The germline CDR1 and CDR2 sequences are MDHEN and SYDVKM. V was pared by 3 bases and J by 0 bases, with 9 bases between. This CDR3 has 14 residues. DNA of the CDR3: TGTGCCAGCAGTTTCCTTCCGGGCTCCTACGAGCAGTACTTC. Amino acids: CASSFLPGSYEQYF. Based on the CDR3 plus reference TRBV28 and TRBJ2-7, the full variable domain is DVKVTQSSRYLVKRTGEKVFLECVQDMDHENMFWYRQDPGLGLRLIYFSYDVKMKEKGDIPEGYSVSREKKERFSLILESASTNQTSMYLCASSFLPGSYEQYFGPGTRLTVT.

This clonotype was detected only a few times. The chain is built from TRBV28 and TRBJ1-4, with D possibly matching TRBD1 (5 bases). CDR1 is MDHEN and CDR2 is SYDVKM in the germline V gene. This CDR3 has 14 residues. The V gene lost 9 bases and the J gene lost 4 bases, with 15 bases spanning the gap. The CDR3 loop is CASSPGSLNEKLFF. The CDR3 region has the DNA TGTGCCAGTAGTCCAGGGAGCCTTAATGAAAAACTGTTTTTT.